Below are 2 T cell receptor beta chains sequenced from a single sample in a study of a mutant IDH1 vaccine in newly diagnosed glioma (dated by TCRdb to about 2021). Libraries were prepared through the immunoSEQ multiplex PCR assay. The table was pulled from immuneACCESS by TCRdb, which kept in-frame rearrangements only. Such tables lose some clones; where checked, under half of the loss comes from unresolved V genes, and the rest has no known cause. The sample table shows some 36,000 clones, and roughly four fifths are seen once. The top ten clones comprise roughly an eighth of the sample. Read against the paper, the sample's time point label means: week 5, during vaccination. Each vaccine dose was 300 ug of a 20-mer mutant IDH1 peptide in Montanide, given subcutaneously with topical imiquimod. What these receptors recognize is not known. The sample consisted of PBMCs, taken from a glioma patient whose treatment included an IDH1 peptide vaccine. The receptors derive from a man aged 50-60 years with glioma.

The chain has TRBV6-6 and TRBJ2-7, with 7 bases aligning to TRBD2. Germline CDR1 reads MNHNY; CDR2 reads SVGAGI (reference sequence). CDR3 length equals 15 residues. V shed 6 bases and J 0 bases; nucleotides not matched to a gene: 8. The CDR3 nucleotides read TGTGCCAGCAGCGAAACAGGCGGGAGCTCCTACGAGCAGTACTTC. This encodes CASSETGGSSYEQYF.

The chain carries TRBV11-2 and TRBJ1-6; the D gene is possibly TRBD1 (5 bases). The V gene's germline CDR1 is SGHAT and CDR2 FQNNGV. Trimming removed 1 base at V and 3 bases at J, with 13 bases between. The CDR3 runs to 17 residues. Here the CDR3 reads CASSLGSWGNYNSPLHF. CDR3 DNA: TGTGCCAGCAGCTTAGGTTCCTGGGGGAACTATAATTCACCCCTCCACTTT.